These 27 T cell receptor beta chains originate from one sample sequenced in a study of sequential checkpoint blockade in melanoma. Treatment in this sample: randomized to nivolumab then ipilimumab (arm A) or the reverse (arm B). The data were produced by immunoSEQ multiplex PCR, yet TCRdb's version contains in-frame clones alone and is incomplete. Of about 8,200 clones listed, almost 60% are singletons. The sequencing used CD8+ T cells sorted from blood (inferred from file names), collected from a patient given nivolumab and ipilimumab in sequence. These receptors all stem from a human donor with melanoma.

Only a few counts were recorded for this clone. The V call is TRBV6-5, the J call TRBJ1-5, with TRBD1 identical over 7 bases. The CDR3 contains 14 residues. Per the germline V gene, CDR1 is MNHEY and CDR2 is SVGAGI. The trim removed 5 bases at V and 6 bases at J, leaving 7 bases unmatched. Written as DNA, the CDR3 is TGTGCCAGCAGTGAAGGGACAGAACCTCAGCCCCAGCATTTT. The encoded protein is CASSEGTEPQPQHF.

The chain uses TRBV6-1 and TRBJ2-7, with a weak D call TRBD1 (5 bases). The germline V gene encodes CDR1 MNHNS and CDR2 SASEGT. The CDR3 spans 13 residues. The V gene lost 1 base and the J gene lost 4 bases, with 8 bases spanning the gap. CDR3 DNA sequence: TGTGCCAGCAGTGAAGGGGGCGAGTACGAGCAGTACTTC. It yields the protein CASSEGGEYEQYF.

The chain carries TRBV7-2 and TRBJ2-7; maybe TRBD2 (5 bases). Germline loops: CDR1 SGHTA, CDR2 FQGNSA. V was cut by 5 bases and J by 0 bases, with 14 bases left in between. The CDR3 covers 15 residues. The CDR3 nucleotides are TGTGCCAGCAGCCTATTAGCGCTTCCCTCCTACGAGCAGTACTTC. This encodes CASSLLALPSYEQYF.

The chain joins TRBV4-1 to TRBJ1-1; D gene ambiguous. The V and J ends lost 4 bases and 2 bases respectively, with 8 bases between them. The CDR3 has 13 residues. CDR1 is MGHRA and CDR2 is YSYEKL in the germline V gene. CDR3 bases: TGCGCCAGCAGCCGCGGATTTAACACTGAAGCTTTCTTT. As protein: CASSRGFNTEAFF.

The chain carries TRBV6-1 and TRBJ2-7; 8 bases agree with TRBD1. This CDR3 region has 13 residues. Germline CDR1 reads MNHNS; CDR2 reads SASEGT. Trimming cost V 1 base and J 6 bases; bases outside gene matches: 2. CDR3 loop: CASSEVDRGEQYF. CDR3 bases: TGTGCCAGCAGTGAAGTAGACAGGGGCGAGCAGTACTTC.

This clone was counted a few times. The chain is built from TRBV27 and TRBJ2-7; 8 nucleotides line up with TRBD2. Unmatched junction bases numbered 5, after V lost 5 bases and J lost 2 bases. The CDR3 runs to 14 residues. Germline assignment: CDR1 MNHEY and CDR2 SMNVEV (reference sequence). Here the CDR3 reads CASSVSGETYEQYF. CDR3 DNA: TGTGCCAGCAGTGTTAGCGGGGAAACCTACGAGCAGTACTTC.

This clone occurred a few times. This sequence joins TRBV4-1 and TRBJ2-7; TRBD2 matches 8 bases. Per the germline V gene, CDR1 is MGHRA and CDR2 is YSYEKL. Germline trimming cut 3 bases from V and 4 bases from J; bases unmatched to any gene: 8. The CDR3 has 15 residues. The CDR3 nucleotides are TGCGCCAGCAGCCAGGCGACTAGCGAGGGATACGAGCAGTACTTC. Translated: CASSQATSEGYEQYF.

The sample holds a few counts of this clone. V usage is TRBV7-9 and J usage is TRBJ2-7, with TRBD1 matching over 9 bases. The CDR3 loop spans 15 amino acids. From germline, CDR1 is SEHNR and CDR2 FQNEAQ (reference sequence). After removal of 5 bases from V and 2 bases from J, the junction contained 7 bases not matched to a gene. The CDR3 protein is CASSPTGTGPYEQYF. The CDR3 DNA sequence: TGTGCCAGCAGCCCAACCGGGACAGGGCCCTACGAGCAGTACTTC.

This clone occurred a few times. The chain links TRBV28 to TRBJ1-1; 8 bases line up with TRBD1. Per germline, CDR1 MDHEN and CDR2 SYDVKM. V lost 5 bases and J lost 6; bases outside the gene matches: 8. This CDR3 is built from 14 residues. CDR3 nucleotide sequence: TGTGCCAGCAGTATAAACAGGGGGACCCCTGAAGCTTTCTTT. It is translated as CASSINRGTPEAFF.

The chain has TRBV5-1 and TRBJ2-1; maybe TRBD2 (5 bases). Germline CDR1 reads SGHRS; CDR2 reads YFSETQ. Trimming removed 0 bases at V and 6 bases at J, with 19 bases between. The CDR3 loop spans 17 amino acids. CDR3 sequence (DNA): TGCGCCAGCAGCTTGGATGGCGGGCTTCTTGGCGTCAATGAGCAGTTCTTC. Its protein is CASSLDGGLLGVNEQFF.

The chain has TRBV6-5 and TRBJ1-2; D is unclear. Germline CDR1 is MNHEY and CDR2 is SVGAGI. V shed 0 bases and J shed 4 bases, with 12 bases lying between them. This CDR3 is 15 amino acids long. The CDR3 protein is CASSYSSQSFYGYTF. The CDR3 coding sequence is TGTGCCAGCAGTTACTCCTCACAGTCATTCTATGGCTACACCTTC.

This clone was recorded a few times. This sequence joins TRBV7-6 and TRBJ2-7; D not certain. This CDR3 is 14 amino acids long. The V and J ends lost 1 base and 0 bases respectively, with 7 bases between them. In germline, CDR1 is SGHVS, CDR2 FNYEAQ. The chain's CDR3 is CASSLGVDSYEQYF. The CDR3 nucleotides read TGTGCCAGCAGCTTAGGAGTAGACTCCTACGAGCAGTACTTC.

This clone was seen only a few times. The chain has TRBV7-3 and TRBJ2-1; 8 bases agree with TRBD1. The CDR3 sequence is 13 residues long. With V trimmed by 5 bases and J by 8 bases, 5 bases remained unmatched. Looked up from germline, CDR1 is SGHTA and CDR2 is FQGTGA. The CDR3 loop is CASSQTGDHEQFF. The CDR3 bases are TGTGCCAGCAGCCAGACAGGGGATCATGAGCAGTTCTTC.

The chain joins TRBV6-1 to TRBJ1-2, with TRBD1 matching over 7 bases. This CDR3 comprises 13 residues. V shed 4 bases and J 6 bases; nucleotides not matched to a gene: 5. The germline V gene encodes CDR1 MNHNS and CDR2 SASEGT. The CDR3 coding sequence is TGTGCCAGCAGTGCCCGGGACAGTGATGGCTACACCTTC. Its translation: CASSARDSDGYTF.

The J gene is TRBJ2-7, the V gene TRBV28; maybe TRBD2 (5 bases). The CDR3 is 13 amino acids. Per germline, CDR1 MDHEN and CDR2 SYDVKM. The V and J ends lost 2 bases and 7 bases respectively, with 12 bases between them. The CDR3 protein is CASSLRRVGEQYF. For the CDR3, the DNA is TGTGCCAGCAGTTTACGGCGGGTGGGAGAGCAGTACTTC.

The V gene is TRBV25-1, the J gene TRBJ2-5; D possibly corresponds to TRBD2 (5 bases). This CDR3 is built from 14 residues. V lost 7 bases, J lost 5 bases, and 17 bases lay in between. The germline CDR1 and CDR2 sequences are MGHDK and SYGVNS. The CDR3 nucleotides are TGTGCCAGCACCTCCCCTCGTGGGAGTGAGACCCAGTACTTC. Translating it yields CASTSPRGSETQYF.

The chain combines TRBV27 with TRBJ1-3, with TRBD1 as a possible D gene (6 bases). Trimming took off 5 bases at V and 4 bases at J, with 15 bases between the two ends. This CDR3 spans 15 amino acids. In germline, CDR1 is MNHEY, CDR2 SMNVEV (reference sequence). The CDR3 DNA reads TGTGCCAGCAGTCCGAAACCGGGACAAGGAAACACCATATATTTT. This translates into CASSPKPGQGNTIYF.

The chain uses TRBV2 and TRBJ2-7, with 9 nucleotides matching TRBD2. Germline values: CDR1 SNHLY, CDR2 FYNNEI. The CDR3 sequence is 17 residues long. Germline trimming cut 1 base from V and 2 bases from J; bases unmatched to any gene: 9. CDR3 DNA sequence: TGTGCCAGCAGTGAAGACCTCCTTAGCGGGAGCACCTACGAGCAGTACTTC. It codes for CASSEDLLSGSTYEQYF.

This rearrangement joins TRBV28 to TRBJ1-1; D uncertain. CDR1 is MDHEN, CDR2 SYDVKM, per germline. The CDR3 length is 17 residues. Between the trimmed V and J ends, which lost 4 bases and 7 bases, there was a span of 25 bases. The CDR3 reads CASSSSYFDTETNEAFF. CDR3 nucleotides: TGTGCCAGCAGTTCCTCCTACTTCGATACAGAGACCAATGAAGCTTTCTTT.

This clone showed up just a few times. The V and J genes are TRBV13 and TRBJ1-5; weak D call: TRBD1 (5 bases). CDR1 PRHDT and CDR2 FYEKMQ come from the germline V gene (reference sequence). The CDR3 covers 16 residues. Trimming took 2 bases from V and 3 from J, leaving 14 bases between them. The CDR3 reads CASSLSQGMNNQPQHF. CDR3 DNA sequence: TGTGCCAGCAGCTTATCCCAGGGTATGAACAATCAGCCCCAGCATTTT.

The CDR3 DNA is TGTGCCAGCAGCTTAGGCAAAGGGAGTGGCGGCACTGAAGCTTTCTTT. This sequence encodes CASSLGKGSGGTEAFF. The chain has TRBV7-9 and TRBJ1-1; D is ambiguous. This CDR3 region has 16 residues. Trimming took 1 base from V and 4 from J, leaving 16 bases between them. The germline gives CDR1 SEHNR, CDR2 FQNEAQ (reference sequence).

The chain joins TRBV5-4 to TRBJ1-1; a weak D match, TRBD1 (6 bases). CDR1 and CDR2 (germline): SGHNT, YYREEE (reference sequence). The CDR3 sequence is 16 residues long. The V end was cut by 1 base, the J end by 1 base, with 14 bases between. CDR3 sequence: CASSLLESGANTEAFF. CDR3 DNA: TGTGCCAGCAGCTTGTTGGAGTCAGGGGCGAACACTGAAGCTTTCTTT.

Turning to this clone: A read error may explain this, as a much larger clone is one base away. The chain recombines TRBV19 with TRBJ2-5; possibly TRBD2 for D (6 bases). Near its end, the DNA agrees better with TRBJ2-7, so the J call may be wrong. Per the germline V gene, CDR1 is LNHDA and CDR2 is SQIVND (reference sequence). CDR3 size: 15 residues. CDR3 sequence: CASSPSSEASYEQYF. CDR3 DNA: TGTGCCAGTAGTCCATCTAGCGAGGCTTCCTACGAGCAGTACTTC.

This chain links TRBV27 with TRBJ2-7, with 8 bases that match TRBD1. V dropped 5 bases and J dropped 0; count of bases not matched to a gene: 6. CDR1 and CDR2 (germline): MNHEY, SMNVEV (reference sequence). This CDR3 is 15 amino acids long. The CDR3 DNA reads TGTGCCAGCAGTCTCGGACAGGGCGCCTCCTACGAGCAGTACTTC. Encoded protein: CASSLGQGASYEQYF.

CDR3 residues: CASSPRGEGYEQYF. The CDR3 coding sequence is TGTGCCAGCAGCCCCCGTGGGGAGGGCTACGAGCAGTACTTC. The V and J genes are TRBV7-9 and TRBJ2-7, with 7 bases aligning to TRBD2. V lost 5 bases and J lost 3; bases outside the gene matches: 7. The CDR3 runs 14 residues. Germline V gene lookup returns CDR1 SEHNR and CDR2 FQNEAQ (reference sequence).

As to this clone: The same CDR3 also results from other DNA sequences found in this sample. The V gene is TRBV5-4, the J gene TRBJ1-1, with D perhaps matching TRBD1 (6 bases). The V end lost 2 bases, the J end lost 5 bases, and 10 bases lay between the germline ends. Germline loops: CDR1 SGHNT, CDR2 YYREEE (reference sequence). The CDR3 spans 13 residues. The CDR3 nucleotides read TGTGCCAGCAGCTTTAGGGGGGGGACTGAAGCTTTCTTT. It translates to CASSFRGGTEAFF.

V and J are TRBV9 and TRBJ2-7; TRBD2 matches 9 bases. Trimming cost V 2 bases and J 1 base; bases outside gene matches: 4. This CDR3 region has 15 residues. CDR1 and CDR2 from the germline V gene are SGDLS and YYNGEE. This chain's CDR3 is CASSVSGGASYEQYF. The CDR3, as DNA: TGTGCCAGCAGCGTTAGCGGGGGCGCGTCCTACGAGCAGTACTTC.